The clone carrying this T cell receptor (beta chain) occurred many times. Its specificity is not known. The entry originates in a study of T-cell reconstitution after alpha-beta-depleted transplantation in children. Study-level findings and limits: The origin of alpha-beta T cells about two months after transplant was reportedly several hundred expanded graft clones. It was newly produced T cells that mostly accounted for T-cell counts and diversity one year after transplant. From surviving recipient T cells and thymic progenitors came the high day-60 TCRbeta diversity observed in some patients.

The V and J ends lost 2 bases and 8 bases respectively, with 6 bases between them. The CDR3 is made up of 12 amino acids. Germline values: CDR1 SNHLY, CDR2 FYNNEI. Preparation of the TCRbeta library was carried out with unique molecular identifiers. Using its own MiXCR run on the PCR reads, TCRdb lists one record per CDR3 protein. The repertoire holds over 3,500 distinct CDR3 sequences, with roughly 26% as singletons. The chain has TRBV2 and TRBJ1-4; tentative D call: TRBD1 (5 bases). The TCR comes from a boy younger than two who had a stem cell transplant for SCID, so the T cells may come from the graft donor. Sequencing used PBMCs, mostly from graft donor cells, obtained 60 days after TCRalphabeta/CD19-depleted stem cell transplant. CDR3 sequence reads: CASSERDEKLFF. CDR3 nucleotide sequence: TGTGCCAGCAGTGAAAGGGACGAAAAACTGTTTTTT.